This TCR beta chain appears in the sequencing data of a study of graft-versus-host responses after intestinal transplantation. Looking at the study overall: Anti-thymocyte globulin was used for induction in all recipients, who then took tacrolimus and steroids for approximately 3 years.

Lamina propria and intraepithelial lymphocytes were released by processing graft tissue. This clone has more than one count but fewer than ten. Germline V CDR1 and CDR2: GTSNPN, SVGIG (reference sequence). The CDR3 extends over 12 amino acids. Trimming removed 5 bases from V and 9 bases from J, with 16 bases in between. Profiled with immunoSEQ multiplex PCR; TCRdb holds only in-frame clones, not every one. In the table there are around 21,000 clones, approximately 72% of which are singletons. The clonotype was recovered from a human patient who received an intestinal transplant, so some T cells may come from the graft donor. The chain is built from TRBV30 and TRBJ1-1, with no clear D. The specimen comprised ileum tissue, sampled around 20 days after intestinal transplant. CDR3 nucleotides: TGTGCCTGGGGACGGAGGACCTCGCAAGCTTTCTTT. It encodes CAWGRRTSQAFF.